This T cell receptor (beta chain) appears in the sequencing data of a study of OX40 agonist ivuxolimab in advanced cancers. On the study more broadly: Ivuxolimab is a fully human IgG2 antibody that activates OX40 (CD134). Ivuxolimab, which patients received intravenously every 2 weeks, was dosed at 0.01 to 10 mg/kg. Findings of the study overall: Both CD4+ and CD8+ T cell populations in blood had undergone clonal expansion by week 6 at 0.1 to 3.0 mg/kg.

As to this clone: Its matching antigen is unknown.

V lost 2 bases, J lost 6 bases, and 13 bases lay in between. The CDR3 length is 15 residues. Germline lookup yields CDR1 MNHNS and CDR2 SASEGT. Repertoires were generated with immunoSEQ multiplex PCR, while TCRdb's copy carries only in-frame clones and drops some. Of about 81,000 clones listed, roughly 85% are singletons. This TCR came from an adult with an advanced solid tumor such as melanoma, head and neck, liver or kidney cancer. The chain uses TRBV6-1 and TRBJ1-4; D perhaps matches TRBD1 (5 bases). The sequencing here drew on CD4+ or CD8+ T cells sorted from blood, taken in a trial of the OX40 agonist ivuxolimab. The CDR3 region has the DNA TGTGCCAGCAGTGAACGTGGGGGAGGGGATGAAAAACTGTTTTTT. This gives the protein CASSERGGGDEKLFF.